Listed here are 23 T cell receptor beta chains from one sample, sequenced in a study of cytomegalovirus exposure and HLA in healthy donors. PCR employed 60 Vbeta and 13 Jbeta primers. Clones were sequenced by immunoSEQ multiplex PCR, and TCRdb holds only the in-frame ones, with some missing. The profile shows 150,000 to 200,000 clones, roughly 80% of them singletons. The sample taken for sequencing was PBMCs. The receptors derive from a young man in good health and CMV-seropositive.

This clone was observed once. The chain employs TRBV9 and TRBJ2-7; D is unclear. There are 14 residues in the CDR3. Germline lookup yields CDR1 SGDLS and CDR2 YYNGEE. The V gene lost 0 bases and the J gene lost 0 bases, with 7 bases spanning the gap. The DNA of the CDR3 is TGTGCCAGCAGCGTAGAACAGACCTCCTACGAGCAGTACTTC. It specifies CASSVEQTSYEQYF.

V gene TRBV7-2 combines with J gene TRBJ1-6; no clear D. V lost 1 base and J 9 bases, leaving 7 bases between the germline ends. Germline CDR1 SGHTA, CDR2 FQGNSA. CDR3 length equals 13 residues. The CDR3 sequence: CASSLDPVSPLHF. The CDR3 DNA sequence: TGTGCCAGCAGCTTAGACCCAGTTTCACCCCTCCACTTT.

The V and J genes are TRBV10-3 and TRBJ2-5; the match to TRBD2 covers 12 bases. The J call may be incorrect, as the DNA end agrees better with TRBJ2-7. The germline V gene has CDR1 ENHRY and CDR2 SYGVKD. CDR3 length equals 14 residues. The CDR3 here is CAISRLAGEIEQYF. The CDR3 DNA reads TGTGCCATCAGCCGACTAGCGGGAGAAATCGAGCAGTACTTC.

The table lists this clone with a few counts. This rearrangement joins TRBV7-9 to TRBJ2-2; a possible D gene is TRBD2 (6 bases). CDR3 length: 16 amino acids. Between the trimmed V and J ends, which lost 4 bases and 1 base, there was a span of 13 bases. Germline V gene sequence: CDR1 SEHNR, CDR2 FQNEAQ (reference sequence). The CDR3 here is CASSSKGGVNTGELFF. Here the CDR3 DNA reads TGTGCCAGCAGCTCTAAGGGCGGGGTGAACACCGGGGAGCTGTTTTTT.

The V gene is TRBV11-2, the J gene TRBJ2-7, with 7 bases identical to TRBD1. This CDR3 has 17 amino acids. Germline V gene sequence: CDR1 SGHAT, CDR2 FQNNGV. The trim removed 2 bases at V and 4 bases at J, leaving 14 bases unmatched. CDR3 region: CASSLMLLDRIEYEQYF. CDR3 coding DNA: TGTGCCAGCAGCTTAATGCTCCTGGACAGGATCGAATACGAGCAGTACTTC.

This clone was picked up one time. The V gene is TRBV11-2, the J gene TRBJ1-1; 7 positions match TRBD1. Germline-derived CDR1 and CDR2 are SGHAT and FQNNGV. CDR3 length equals 15 residues. After removal of 5 bases from V and 1 base from J, the junction contained 7 bases not matched to a gene. CDR3 sequence reads: CASSPQSGGNTEAFF. The CDR3 region has the DNA TGTGCCAGCAGCCCCCAATCAGGGGGGAACACTGAAGCTTTCTTT.

CDR3 in amino acids: CASSQVNRARGPNQPQHF. The CDR3 bases are TGCGCCAGCAGCCAAGTCAACAGGGCGAGAGGTCCCAATCAGCCCCAGCATTTT. The V gene is TRBV4-1, the J gene TRBJ1-5; D is perhaps TRBD1 (6 bases). This CDR3 comprises 18 residues. CDR1 and CDR2 from the germline V gene are MGHRA and YSYEKL. The V end was cut by 1 base, the J end by 3 bases, with 19 bases between.

The chain recombines TRBV10-2 with TRBJ2-5; 8 nucleotides align to TRBD2. The CDR3 runs 16 residues. Germline V gives CDR1 WSHSY, CDR2 SAAADI. V shed 0 bases, J shed 1 base, and the junction held 4 bases outside the gene matches. The CDR3 DNA reads as TGCGCCAGCAGTGAGTCGGCTAGCGGGCCCCAAGAGACCCAGTACTTC. Translated, it gives CASSESASGPQETQYF.

J is TRBJ2-2 and V is TRBV7-9, with D unclear. CDR3 length: 15 amino acids. From germline, CDR1 is SEHNR and CDR2 FQNEAQ (reference sequence). Trimming shortened V by 0 bases and J by 6 bases, and 11 bases separated the two germline ends. As DNA, the CDR3 is TGTGCCAGCAGCTTAGCAGCCGTTCCTCCCGGGGAGCTGTTTTTT. It encodes CASSLAAVPPGELFF.

This rearrangement joins TRBV7-9 to TRBJ2-2; maybe TRBD1 (5 bases). Trimming took off 5 bases at V and 1 base at J, with 8 bases between the two ends. Germline V lookup: CDR1 SEHNR, CDR2 FQNEAQ (reference sequence). This CDR3 contains 14 residues. The CDR3 DNA reads TGTGCCAGCAGCCCTGACAGGAACACCGGGGAGCTGTTTTTT. Amino acids: CASSPDRNTGELFF.

The chain links TRBV7-9 to TRBJ1-4, with D perhaps TRBD1 (5 bases). Trimming took off 3 bases at V and 6 bases at J, with 11 bases between the two ends. The CDR3 consists of 14 residues. Germline V gene sequence: CDR1 SEHNR, CDR2 FQNEAQ (reference sequence). The CDR3 spells CASSFQGGDEKLFF. In DNA, the CDR3 is TGTGCCAGCAGCTTCCAGGGAGGGGATGAAAAACTGTTTTTT.

The chain joins TRBV5-1 to TRBJ2-3; no clear D gene. Germline V gene data show CDR1 as SGHRS and CDR2 as YFSETQ. The CDR3 runs to 13 residues. The germline V and J ends were trimmed by 0 bases and 3 bases, with 5 bases remaining between them. The CDR3 coding sequence is TGCGCCAGCAGCTTGGCCAGTACAGATACGCAGTATTTT. This translates into CASSLASTDTQYF.

This chain connects TRBV4-3 to TRBJ1-1; TRBD1 matches at 7 bases. Per germline, CDR1 LGHNA and CDR2 YSLEER. This CDR3 spans 15 amino acids. J gave up 11 bases and V 3 bases, and 15 bases lay outside the gene matches. CDR3 in DNA: TGCGCCAGCAGCCAGGGTGAGGGGGCTCGAAGTATGGCTTTCTTT. As protein: CASSQGEGARSMAFF.

V gene TRBV7-9 combines with J gene TRBJ2-7; weak D call: TRBD2 (5 bases). The CDR3 totals 16 residues. The germline V gene encodes CDR1 SEHNR and CDR2 FQNEAQ (reference sequence). The V end lost 4 bases, the J end lost 3 bases, and 19 bases lay between the germline ends. The CDR3 region is CASSSPEVEYDYEQYF. In nucleotides, the CDR3 is TGTGCCAGCAGCTCCCCGGAGGTGGAGTACGACTACGAGCAGTACTTC.

The rearrangement links TRBV11-3 to TRBJ2-7, with TRBD1 matching over 10 bases. V lost 4 bases to trimming and J lost 6 bases; unmatched junction nucleotides: 3. The CDR3 sequence is 13 residues long. CDR1 and CDR2 from the germline V gene are SGHNT and YENEEA. The CDR3 loop reads CASSSDRGREQYF. As DNA, the CDR3 is TGTGCCAGCAGCTCTGACAGGGGGCGCGAGCAGTACTTC. Full variable domain (outside the CDR3, taken from reference TRBV11-3 and TRBJ2-7): EAGVVQSPRYKIIEKKQPVAFWCNPISGHNTLYWYLQNLGQGPELLIRYENEEAVDDSQLPKDRFSAERLKGVDSTLKIQPAELGDSAVYLCASSSDRGREQYFGPGTRLTVT.

The chain combines TRBV15 with TRBJ1-6, with unresolved D. This CDR3 has 15 residues. From germline, CDR1 is LNHNV and CDR2 YYDKDF (reference sequence). The V and J ends lost 4 bases and 8 bases respectively, with 15 bases between them. As DNA, the CDR3 is TGTGCCACCAGCAATGAACCGGGATCGGATTCACCCCTCCACTTT. Its protein is CATSNEPGSDSPLHF.

This clone was seen just once. V is TRBV18 and J is TRBJ1-2; D is perhaps TRBD1 (6 bases). CDR3 length: 14 amino acids. V lost 0 bases, J lost 5 bases, and 10 bases lay in between. Per the germline V gene, CDR1 is KGHSH and CDR2 is LQKENI. CDR3: CASSPPGGGYGYTF. The CDR3 region has the DNA TGTGCCAGCTCACCACCTGGGGGCGGGTATGGCTACACCTTC.

The V call is TRBV27, the J call TRBJ2-5, with 7 nucleotides matching TRBD2. CDR1 is MNHEY, CDR2 SMNVEV, per germline (reference sequence). V lost 7 bases to trimming and J lost 1 base; unmatched junction nucleotides: 12. This CDR3 is built from 16 residues. DNA of the CDR3: TGTGCCAGCAATCCCCATGGGTGGGGGGGCCAAGAGACCCAGTACTTC. Its protein is CASNPHGWGGQETQYF.

The rearrangement uses TRBV4-3 and TRBJ1-4; TRBD1 matches at 8 bases. Germline-derived CDR1 and CDR2 are LGHNA and YSLEER. The CDR3 has 16 amino acids. J gave up 4 bases and V 1 base, and 5 bases lay outside the gene matches. CDR3 region: CASSQGTGGDNEKLFF. The CDR3 region has the DNA TGCGCCAGCAGCCAAGGTACAGGGGGAGATAATGAAAAACTGTTTTTT.

J is TRBJ2-6 and V is TRBV9, with D possibly matching TRBD1 (5 bases). CDR3 length: 18 amino acids. Per germline, CDR1 SGDLS and CDR2 YYNGEE. The V end lost 4 bases, the J end lost 0 bases, and 17 bases lay between the germline ends. CDR3 sequence (DNA): TGTGCCAGCAGCACGAGACAGCCCCGGCGCTCTGGGGCCAACGTCCTGACTTTC. Translating it yields CASSTRQPRRSGANVLTF. Full variable domain (rest looked up from reference TRBV9 and TRBJ2-6): DSGVTQTPKHLITATGQRVTLRCSPRSGDLSVYWYQQSLDQGLQFLIQYYNGEERAKGNILERFSAQQFPDLHSELNLSSLELGDSALYFCASSTRQPRRSGANVLTFGAGSRLTVL.

This CDR3 reads CASSESGQGRYYGYTF. The CDR3 DNA sequence: TGCGCCAGCAGTGAGTCCGGACAGGGCAGGTACTATGGCTACACCTTC. The chain combines TRBV10-2 with TRBJ1-2, with 8 bases aligning to TRBD1. CDR3 length equals 16 residues. CDR1 WSHSY and CDR2 SAAADI come from the germline V gene. The J segment lost 3 bases and the V segment lost 0 bases, leaving 6 bases of the junction unmatched.

The chain is built from TRBV5-4 and TRBJ2-3; possibly TRBD1 for D (5 bases). This CDR3 has 14 amino acids. Germline-derived CDR1 and CDR2 are SGHNT and YYREEE (reference sequence). V lost 5 bases to trimming and J lost 0 bases, with 10 bases between them. The CDR3 coding sequence is TGTGCCAGCAGGCGACAGACTAGCACAGATACGCAGTATTTT. Its protein is CASRRQTSTDTQYF.

The chain couples TRBV29-1 to TRBJ2-1; 11 positions agree with TRBD1. From germline, CDR1 is SQVTM and CDR2 ANQGSEA. V was pared by 6 bases and J by 4 bases, with 5 bases of the junction left unmatched. This CDR3 contains 14 residues. The CDR3 loop reads CSVLDRGLYNEQFF. The CDR3 region has the DNA TGCAGCGTCTTGGACAGGGGGCTGTACAATGAGCAGTTCTTC.